This T cell receptor beta chain emerged from a study of OX40 agonist ivuxolimab in advanced cancers. Study context: Patients treated during dose escalation were battling hepatocellular carcinoma, melanoma, renal cell or head and neck cancer.

Remarks on this clone: The antigen is undetermined.

Study-wide findings and caveats: More expanded clones were found, on average, in CD8+ than in CD4+ T cells.

Using immunoSEQ multiplex PCR, the repertoire was profiled, and TCRdb retains in-frame clones only, with some absent. The sample includes 50,000 to 75,000 clones, about 89% of them seen just once. Source: CD4+ or CD8+ T cells sorted from blood, taken in a trial of the OX40 agonist ivuxolimab. The clonotype was recovered from an adult with an advanced solid tumor such as melanoma, head and neck, liver or kidney cancer.

The CDR3 sequence: CASSIDLSGRSTDTQYF. CDR3 DNA sequence: TGTGCCAGTAGTATAGATCTTAGCGGGCGGAGCACAGATACGCAGTATTTT. The chain couples TRBV19 to TRBJ2-3; 7 positions agree with TRBD2. From germline, CDR1 is LNHDA and CDR2 SQIVND (reference sequence). This CDR3 contains 17 residues. The V segment lost 0 bases and the J segment 0 bases; nucleotides outside the gene matches: 6.